This note documents a single T cell receptor (beta chain) sequence. Its cognate antigen has yet to be identified. Per-base quality was not reported, and no clone a single base away is much larger than it. TCRbeta CDR3 regions were amplified from genomic DNA by means of the immunoSEQ Assay, a bias-controlled multiplex PCR. Per the original workflow: Nucleated cell counts per sample were estimated from amplification of reference gene primers within the assay. To quantify the absolute abundance of each unique TCRbeta CDR3 rearrangement, sequence reads were collapsed and filtered. For each sample, productive Simpson clonality was calculated by taking the square root of Simpson's diversity index across productive rearrangements. The table was pulled from immuneACCESS by TCRdb, which kept in-frame rearrangements only. Such tables lose some clones; where checked, under half of the loss comes from unresolved V genes, and the rest has no known cause. V and J calls and clone size are those listed in that table; D and trimming were worked out from the DNA. For this sample there are around 340,000 clones; about 86% appear just once. Together, the top ten hold 7% to 7.5% of the sample.

This sample is part of a study of blood T cell repertoires in COVID-19 (dated by TCRdb to about 2020). For context, the study as a whole: Collaborator samples came from the United States, Italy and Spain and covered acute and convalescent phases of COVID-19. The prospective study material was composed of cDNA or gDNA derived from T cells, B-cell-depleted T cells, or PBMCs. The dataset comprised deeply sampled blood TCRbeta repertoires from subjects exposed to, actively infected with, or recovered from COVID-19. The repertoires were made available in a free public database intended to serve as a resource for research on the immune response to SARS-CoV-2. The samples were drawn from the first 160 participants of the ongoing ImmuneRACE study and from 1,254 subjects provided by 6 global collaborators. Nearly every sample came with metadata listing a de-identified subject ID, COVID-19 status, age in years and sex. Where available, HLA class I and class II types were taken from metadata supplied by the sample provider and were not determined by assay-based typing. What the work shows at the level of the full study, not this receptor alone: Clinical and demographic metadata were provided uncurated, with the amount varying by source and participant.

In Seattle, one collaborating source enrolled patients while the infection was active and tracked those patients longitudinally over the course of disease. Each collaborating institution followed its own protocols to collect whole blood in K2EDTA tubes. For TCRbeta analysis, collaborators shipped samples as frozen whole blood, isolated PBMCs, or DNA extracted from either of those sample types. Trimming accounts for 3 bases at V and 0 bases at J, while the number of junction bases matched to no gene is 4. The CDR3 runs 16 amino acids, cysteine and phenylalanine included. Of the read, only the CDR3 DNA is kept; its 48 bases are in frame from base 1. Taken from the germline V gene (reference sequence), the CDR1 and CDR2 loops are LGHDT and YNNKEL.

The clonotype originates from a woman aged 55-69 years with COVID-19, enrolled during active disease. This chain joins TRBV3-1 (or the pseudogene TRBV3-2) to TRBJ2-5; 10 bases in the middle match TRBD2. The material sequenced was peripheral blood. CDR3 protein: CASSHLSGGYQETQYF. The DNA sequence is TGTGCCAGCAGCCACCTTAGCGGGGGGTACCAAGAGACCCAGTACTTC.